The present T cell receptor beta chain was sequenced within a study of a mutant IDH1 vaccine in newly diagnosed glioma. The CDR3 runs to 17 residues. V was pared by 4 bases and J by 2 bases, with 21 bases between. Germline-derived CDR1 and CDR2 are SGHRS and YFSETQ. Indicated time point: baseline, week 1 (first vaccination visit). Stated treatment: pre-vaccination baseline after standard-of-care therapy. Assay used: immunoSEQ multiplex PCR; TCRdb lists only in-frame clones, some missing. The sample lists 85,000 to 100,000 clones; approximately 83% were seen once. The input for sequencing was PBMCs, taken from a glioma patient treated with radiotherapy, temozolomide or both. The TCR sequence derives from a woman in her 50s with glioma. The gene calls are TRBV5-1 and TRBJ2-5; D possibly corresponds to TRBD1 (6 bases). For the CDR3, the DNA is TGCGCCAGCAGCGCTAGCAAAAAATCGGGGACACAAGAGACCCAGTACTTC. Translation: CASSASKKSGTQETQYF.